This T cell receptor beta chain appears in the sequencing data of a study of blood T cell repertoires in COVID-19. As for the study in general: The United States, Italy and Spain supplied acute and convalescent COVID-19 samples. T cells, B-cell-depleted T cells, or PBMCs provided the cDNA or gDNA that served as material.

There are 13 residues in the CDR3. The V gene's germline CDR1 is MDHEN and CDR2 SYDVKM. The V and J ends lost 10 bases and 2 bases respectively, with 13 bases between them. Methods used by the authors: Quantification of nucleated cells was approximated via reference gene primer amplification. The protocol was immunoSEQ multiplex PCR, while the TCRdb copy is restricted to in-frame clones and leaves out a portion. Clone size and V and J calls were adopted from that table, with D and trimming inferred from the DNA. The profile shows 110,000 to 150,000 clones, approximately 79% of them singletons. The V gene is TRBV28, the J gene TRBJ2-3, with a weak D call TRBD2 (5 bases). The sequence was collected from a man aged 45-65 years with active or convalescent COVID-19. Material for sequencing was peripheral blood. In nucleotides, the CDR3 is TGTGCCACCGGGAACGGGGACACAGATACGCAGTATTTT. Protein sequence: CATGNGDTDTQYF.